The 17 T cell receptor beta chains below were found in one sample sequenced in a study of blood T cell repertoires in COVID-19 (dated by TCRdb to 2018 to 2021). The library was prepared using the immunoSEQ multiplex PCR assay. TCRdb re-hosts the immuneACCESS table, in-frame sequences only. Its copies lack some clones; in the studies checked, an unresolved V gene accounts for under half of them, and the cause for the rest is not known. This sample gives about 270,000 clones in total; approximately 90% of them show up just once. The leading ten clones occupy roughly 2% of the sample. The specimen sequenced was PBMCs or T cells enriched from blood (not recorded which). All receptors come from a woman aged 60-75 years in a cohort exposed to, infected with or recovered from COVID-19 (not recorded which).

V and J are TRBV18 and TRBJ1-2; 8 nucleotides agree with TRBD1. Germline assignment: CDR1 KGHSH and CDR2 LQKENI. The CDR3 covers 16 residues. The V gene end was trimmed by 3 bases and the J gene end by 0 bases; junction bases not matched to a gene: 6. The CDR3 region has the DNA TGTGCCAGCTCACCGATCGGGACAGGCTCTAACTATGGCTACACCTTC. This gives the protein CASSPIGTGSNYGYTF. Full variable domain (outside the CDR3, taken from reference TRBV18 and TRBJ1-2): NAGVMQNPRHLVRRRGQEARLRCSPMKGHSHVYWYRQLPEEGLKFMVYLQKENIIDESGMPKERFSAEFPKEGPSILRIQQVVRGDSAAYFCASSPIGTGSNYGYTFGSGTRLTVV.

V gene TRBV19 combines with J gene TRBJ2-4, with TRBD1 matching 7 bases. The V and J ends lost 10 bases and 0 bases, in that order; junction bases with no gene match: 9. The CDR3 consists of 15 residues. In germline, CDR1 is LNHDA, CDR2 SQIVND (reference sequence). CDR3 in amino acids: CATAHRGLAKNIQYF. CDR3 nucleotides: TGTGCCACAGCGCACAGGGGCCTAGCCAAAAACATTCAGTACTTC.

This chain links TRBV24-1 with TRBJ2-2; TRBD2 matches at 13 bases. The germline V gene encodes CDR1 KGHDR and CDR2 SFDVKD. This CDR3 comprises 16 residues. V lost 7 bases to trimming and J lost 4 bases; unmatched junction nucleotides: 5. CDR3 region: CATREGTSGTTGELFF. DNA for the CDR3: TGTGCCACCAGGGAAGGGACTAGCGGGACCACCGGGGAGCTGTTTTTT.

The rearrangement links TRBV5-6 to TRBJ2-3, with 11 bases lining up with TRBD2. Germline CDR1 SGHDT, CDR2 YYEEEE. Germline trimming cut 0 bases from V and 0 bases from J; bases unmatched to any gene: 9. The CDR3 has 19 residues. CDR3 sequence reads: CASSLGLAGGPGSTDTQYF. In DNA form, the CDR3 reads TGTGCCAGCAGCTTGGGGTTAGCGGGAGGGCCAGGAAGCACAGATACGCAGTATTTT.

J is TRBJ1-5 and V is TRBV5-1; TRBD1 matches at 8 bases. The V and J ends lost 4 bases and 7 bases, in that order; junction bases with no gene match: 7. This CDR3 comprises 14 residues. Per the germline V gene, CDR1 is SGHRS and CDR2 is YFSETQ. For the CDR3, the DNA is TGCGCCAGCAGCCTTACAGGGGGTGGCCAGCCCCAGCATTTT. Protein sequence: CASSLTGGGQPQHF.

The CDR3 protein is CSVTNGGMNTEAFF. DNA of the CDR3: TGCAGCGTCACGAACGGGGGGATGAACACTGAAGCTTTCTTT. This chain uses TRBV29-1 with TRBJ1-1; D is possibly TRBD1 (5 bases). The V end lost 6 bases, the J end lost 0 bases, and 14 bases lay between the germline ends. The CDR3 is made up of 14 amino acids. The germline gives CDR1 SQVTM, CDR2 ANQGSEA.

This CDR3 reads CASSPIAGGLSATDTQYF. The CDR3 bases are TGTGCCAGCTCACCTATAGCGGGAGGTTTGTCCGCCACAGATACGCAGTATTTT. The V and J genes are TRBV18 and TRBJ2-3, with 10 bases lining up with TRBD2. This CDR3 is built from 18 residues. Germline CDR1 KGHSH, CDR2 LQKENI. V gave up 3 bases and J gave up 2 bases; unmatched junction bases: 11.

This clone has only one observation. V usage is TRBV19 and J usage is TRBJ1-2; 8 bases align to TRBD1. CDR1 and CDR2 from the germline V gene are LNHDA and SQIVND (reference sequence). The CDR3 extends over 16 amino acids. V trimming: 7 bases; J trimming: 4 bases; junction bases outside the gene matches: 14. DNA of the CDR3: TGTGCCAGTACCCCCATGGGAGACAGGGGCGGCTATGGCTACACCTTC. This codes for CASTPMGDRGGYGYTF.

This rearrangement joins TRBV7-2 to TRBJ2-7, with 7 bases matching TRBD2. Germline CDR1 and CDR2: SGHTA and FQGNSA. With 5 bases clipped from V and 2 bases from J, the junction kept 12 bases outside the gene matches. This CDR3 contains 16 residues. This CDR3 is CASSQGRVAGPYEQYF. The CDR3 DNA follows: TGTGCCAGCAGCCAAGGGCGGGTAGCGGGCCCCTACGAGCAGTACTTC. Complete variable domain (other parts from reference TRBV7-2 and TRBJ2-7): GAGVSQSPSNKVTEKGKDVELRCDPISGHTALYWYRQSLGQGLEFLIYFQGNSAPDKSGLPSDRFSAERTGGSVSTLTIQRTQQEDSAVYLCASSQGRVAGPYEQYFGPGTRLTVT.

This rearrangement joins TRBV24-1 to TRBJ1-2; a possible D gene is TRBD1 (5 bases). This CDR3 has 14 residues. CDR1 KGHDR and CDR2 SFDVKD come from the germline V gene. V was trimmed by 8 bases and J by 5 bases, leaving 17 bases between them. The CDR3 reads CATISLGARYGYTF. In DNA form, the CDR3 reads TGTGCCACCATCTCGTTAGGGGCGCGATATGGCTACACCTTC.

This clone has only one observation. The rearrangement uses TRBV7-9 and TRBJ1-3; no clear D gene. This CDR3 contains 15 residues. Germline assignment: CDR1 SEHNR and CDR2 FQNEAQ (reference sequence). V was trimmed by 7 bases and J by 1 base, leaving 14 bases between them. In DNA, the CDR3 is TGTGCCAGCACCCCGGACGGGAGATCTGGAAACACCATATATTTT. Residues: CASTPDGRSGNTIYF. Complete variable domain (other parts from reference TRBV7-9 and TRBJ1-3): DTGVSQNPRHKITKRGQNVTFRCDPISEHNRLYWYRQTLGQGPEFLTYFQNEAQLEKSRLLSDRFSAERPKGSFSTLEIQRTEQGDSAMYLCASTPDGRSGNTIYFGEGSWLTVV.

The CDR3 DNA reads as TGTGCCAGCAACACAGGGAGCACAGATACGCAGTATTTT. It encodes CASNTGSTDTQYF. The chain recombines TRBV19 with TRBJ2-3, with a possible D match to TRBD1 (6 bases). CDR3 length equals 13 residues. The ends were cut back, 9 bases at V and 0 bases at J, with 10 bases in the middle. The V gene's germline CDR1 is LNHDA and CDR2 SQIVND (reference sequence).

The chain combines TRBV18 with TRBJ2-7; a possible D gene is TRBD1 (7 bases). The CDR3 runs 12 residues. Germline CDR1 KGHSH, CDR2 LQKENI. Trimming left V 5 bases short and J 7 bases short, with 12 bases between. The CDR3 DNA sequence: TGTGCCAGCTCAGGAGGGACAGCGGAGCAGTACTTC. Encoded protein: CASSGGTAEQYF. The variable domain in full, with the rest retrieved from reference TRBV18 and TRBJ2-7, is NAGVMQNPRHLVRRRGQEARLRCSPMKGHSHVYWYRQLPEEGLKFMVYLQKENIIDESGMPKERFSAEFPKEGPSILRIQQVVRGDSAAYFCASSGGTAEQYFGPGTRLTVT.

The count of this clone is one. The chain links TRBV5-1 to TRBJ2-2, with TRBD1 matching over 9 bases. After removal of 5 bases from V and 4 bases from J, the junction contained 12 bases not matched to a gene. The CDR3 is made up of 17 amino acids. Germline values: CDR1 SGHRS, CDR2 YFSETQ. The CDR3 is CASSRRSGTGFTGELFF. Written as DNA, the CDR3 is TGCGCCAGCAGTCGTAGATCCGGGACAGGGTTCACCGGGGAGCTGTTTTTT.

The chain's CDR3 is CATSDLGLAGGRYTQYF. CDR3 DNA sequence: TGTGCCACCAGTGATTTGGGGCTAGCGGGAGGGCGTTATACGCAGTATTTT. This chain joins TRBV24-1 and TRBJ2-3; 12 bases map to TRBD2. Germline CDR1 is KGHDR and CDR2 is SFDVKD. The CDR3 sequence is 17 residues long. J was trimmed by 7 bases and V by 0 bases; bases with no gene match: 7.

This clone was seen just once. This rearrangement joins TRBV29-1 to TRBJ2-2, with TRBD1 as a possible D gene (5 bases). V lost 5 bases and J 0 bases, leaving 10 bases between the germline ends. Germline V lookup: CDR1 SQVTM, CDR2 ANQGSEA. The CDR3 contains 14 residues. CDR3 DNA sequence: TGCAGCGTTTGGGGCAGTTCGAACACCGGGGAGCTGTTTTTT. This translates into CSVWGSSNTGELFF.

The CDR3 protein is CASSSILSNRGEKLFF. CDR3 coding DNA: TGTGCCAGCAGCTCAATCCTATCTAACAGGGGTGAAAAACTGTTTTTT. V gene TRBV27 combines with J gene TRBJ1-4; 7 bases fit TRBD1. V was pared by 6 bases and J by 7 bases, with 14 bases of the junction left unmatched. Germline loops: CDR1 MNHEY, CDR2 SMNVEV (reference sequence). There are 16 residues in the CDR3. Variable domain in full (rest from reference TRBV27 and TRBJ1-4): EAQVTQNPRYLITVTGKKLTVTCSQNMNHEYMSWYRQDPGLGLRQIYYSMNVEVTDKGDVPEGYKVSRKEKRNFPLILESPSPNQTSLYFCASSSILSNRGEKLFFGSGTQLSVL.